This T cell receptor beta chain came from a study of blood T cell repertoires in COVID-19. Background on the study: The United States, Italy and Spain were the sources of the acute and convalescent COVID-19 samples. Nucleic acid was either cDNA or gDNA, and it came from T cells, B-cell-depleted T cells, or PBMCs.

Clinical histories supplied by participants themselves formed the basis of cohort assignment. Sequenced by immunoSEQ multiplex PCR; TCRdb stores in-frame clones only, minus some. The data show approximately 270,000 clones, about nine tenths seen once. The CDR3 contains 12 residues. The junction had 6 bases not matched to a gene; V was cut back by 6 bases and J by 9 bases. The V gene is TRBV12-3 or TRBV12-4, the J gene TRBJ2-3; TRBD2 agrees at 7 bases. The clonotype originates from a man aged 40-50 years who had recovered from COVID-19. Sequenced: PBMCs or T cells enriched from blood (not recorded which). Here the CDR3 DNA reads TGTGCCAGCAGCCCTACTAGCGCCACGCAGTATTTT. Amino acid sequence: CASSPTSATQYF.